This T cell receptor beta chain was recovered during a study of T-cell reconstitution after alpha-beta-depleted transplantation in children. V was shortened by 6 bases and J by 6 bases, with 12 bases between the two germline ends. CDR1 is MNHNS and CDR2 is SASEGT in the germline V gene. The CDR3 consists of 13 residues. A library of TCRbeta sequences, prepared with unique molecular identifiers, was generated. TCRdb re-analysed the PCR reads in MiXCR, keeping a single row per CDR3 protein. The sample records a few hundred thousand distinct CDR3 sequences, 13% being singletons. This clonotype appeared a few times.

The chain carries TRBV6-1 and TRBJ2-1; a weak D match, TRBD1 (6 bases). The sequencing used PBMCs, mostly from graft donor cells, collected 360 days after TCRalphabeta/CD19-depleted stem cell transplant. The receptor was derived from a male patient between 10 and 17 years old who had a stem cell transplant for acute myeloid leukemia, so the T cells may come from the graft donor. The DNA of the CDR3 is TGTGCCAGCAGAAACACAGGGTCCAATGAGCAGTTCTTC. It encodes CASRNTGSNEQFF.